Detailed here is one T cell receptor beta chain. Its antigen is undetermined. This entry comes from a study of spatial heterogeneity in lung cancer. At the level of the study: More than eight raw reads, on average, carried each unique TCR and UMI combination.

Germline CDR1 KGHSH, CDR2 LQKENI. V dropped 0 bases and J dropped 9 bases, with 12 bases sitting between them. The length of the CDR3 is 14 residues. Whole-study results and caveats: Circulating ubiquitous expanded tumor TCRs were observed more frequently at resection than at follow-up.

TCR cDNA molecules were tagged individually, and each one carried a unique molecular identifier. Using its own MiXCR run on the 5' RACE reads, TCRdb lists one record per CDR3 protein. Among 60,000 to 90,000 distinct CDR3 sequences listed, about 14% were seen once. Indicated time point: sample taken at primary tumor resection. Sequencing of whole RNA from tumor, nontumor lung or frozen PBMC involved no sorting. The donor population consisted of just over 70 patients with untreated, early-stage non-small cell lung cancer. This clonotype originated in a male donor with early-stage non-small cell lung cancer. V gene TRBV18 combines with J gene TRBJ2-1, with a possible D match to TRBD2 (6 bases). Sequenced here: PBMCs, sampled at surgery. The CDR3 loop reads CASSPPRGMVEQFF. The CDR3 DNA follows: TGTGCCAGCTCACCACCGCGCGGGATGGTTGAGCAGTTCTTC.